This TCR beta chain derives from a study of T cell responses to AZD1222 COVID-19 vaccine. CDR1 SGHAT and CDR2 FQNNGV come from the germline V gene. V lost 5 bases, J lost 0 bases, and 8 bases stayed unmatched. The CDR3 runs 16 residues. Only in-frame clones appear in the TCRdb table, and some are missing; sequencing was by immunoSEQ multiplex PCR. The data hold about 130,000 clones, with under 95% observed a single time. Study-wide results and caveats: Following two doses of AZD1222, Spike-specific TCR breadth and depth rose. Of spike-specific TCRs, nearly half reportedly target regions left unmutated in variants.

In the case of this clone: The target antigen is unknown.

The rearrangement uses TRBV11-2 and TRBJ2-3; the match to TRBD2 covers 7 bases. The TCR comes from an adult in good health. The starting material was peripheral blood, obtained on day 0 of AZD1222 vaccination. The CDR3 here is CASSPNGGGSTDTQYF. DNA of the CDR3: TGTGCCAGCAGCCCAAATGGCGGGGGAAGCACAGATACGCAGTATTTT.